The 15 T cell receptor beta chains below come from one sample, sequenced in a study of control samples from healthy donors and cancer patients. Sequencing used immunoSEQ multiplex PCR; TCRdb keeps in-frame clones, though not all of them. The sample yields roughly 190,000 clones, 91% seen once. The sample taken for sequencing was blood. Receptors were obtained from a woman between 25 and 40 years old in good health.

The chain uses TRBV14 and TRBJ1-1; no clear D gene. The CDR3 covers 14 residues. Germline V gives CDR1 SGHDN, CDR2 FVKESK. V lost 1 base to trimming and J lost 1 base, with 7 bases between them. CDR3 bases: TGTGCCAGCAGCCAAGTAAGACAGAACACTGAAGCTTTCTTT. Translated: CASSQVRQNTEAFF.

The chain uses TRBV2 and TRBJ1-5, with 8 positions matching TRBD1. V lost 6 bases and J lost 5; bases outside the gene matches: 6. The germline V gene has CDR1 SNHLY and CDR2 FYNNEI. CDR3 size: 14 residues. CDR3 loop: CASRDREAYQPQHF. The CDR3 DNA is TGTGCCAGCAGGGACAGGGAAGCGTATCAGCCCCAGCATTTT.

The genes are TRBV9 and TRBJ2-3; D might be TRBD2 (5 bases). This CDR3 spans 17 amino acids. CDR1 is SGDLS and CDR2 is YYNGEE in the germline V gene. V gave up 0 bases and J gave up 2 bases, with 16 bases separating them. The CDR3 here is CASSVGAGRLYTDTQYF. CDR3 nucleotides: TGTGCCAGCAGCGTAGGGGCGGGCCGTCTATACACAGATACGCAGTATTTT.

This chain connects TRBV28 to TRBJ2-7, with 7 bases identical to TRBD1. The CDR3 is 13 amino acids. The V gene end was trimmed by 5 bases and the J gene end by 4 bases; junction bases not matched to a gene: 5. Germline CDR1 MDHEN, CDR2 SYDVKM. CDR3 amino acids: CASSETGIYEQYF. CDR3 DNA: TGTGCCAGCAGTGAGACAGGGATATACGAGCAGTACTTC. Full variable domain (missing parts from reference TRBV28 and TRBJ2-7): DVKVTQSSRYLVKRTGEKVFLECVQDMDHENMFWYRQDPGLGLRLIYFSYDVKMKEKGDIPEGYSVSREKKERFSLILESASTNQTSMYLCASSETGIYEQYFGPGTRLTVT.

The chain employs TRBV6-2 or TRBV6-3 and TRBJ2-1, with 8 bases matching TRBD2. The CDR3 extends over 16 amino acids. Germline trimming cut 3 bases from V and 3 bases from J; bases unmatched to any gene: 7. Germline CDR1 MNHEY, CDR2 SVGEGT. The CDR3 protein is CASSYYSGTLYNEQFF. CDR3 in DNA: TGTGCCAGCAGTTATTATAGCGGGACCCTCTACAATGAGCAGTTCTTC.

The chain joins TRBV19 to TRBJ2-6; the D is unclear. This CDR3 region has 15 residues. The germline CDR1 and CDR2 sequences are LNHDA and SQIVND (reference sequence). V was cut by 1 base and J by 0 bases, with 4 bases left in between. The CDR3 sequence: CASSIGGSGANVLTF. Written as DNA, the CDR3 is TGTGCCAGTAGTATAGGGGGCTCTGGGGCCAACGTCCTGACTTTC.

The chain is built from TRBV6-5 and TRBJ2-3; D might be TRBD2 (6 bases). This CDR3 is built from 14 residues. The germline V gene has CDR1 MNHEY and CDR2 SVGAGI. With 2 bases removed from V and 0 bases from J, the gap between germline ends came to 6 bases. The CDR3 nucleotides read TGTGCCAGCAGTTACCGGGGGAGCACAGATACGCAGTATTTT. This codes for CASSYRGSTDTQYF.

The chain recombines TRBV15 with TRBJ1-2; no reliable D call. This CDR3 contains 14 residues. CDR1 and CDR2 (germline): LNHNV, YYDKDF (reference sequence). Trimming stripped 4 bases from V and 3 bases from J, with 12 bases between. The chain's CDR3 is CATSTGFGDYGYTF. In nucleotides, the CDR3 is TGTGCCACCAGCACCGGGTTTGGAGACTATGGCTACACCTTC. The whole variable domain, remainder taken from reference TRBV15 and TRBJ1-2, is DAMVIQNPRYQVTQFGKPVTLSCSQTLNHNVMYWYQQKSSQAPKLLFHYYDKDFNNEADTPDNFQSRRPNTSFCFLDIRSPGLGDTAMYLCATSTGFGDYGYTFGSGTRLTVV.

As to this clone: Other DNA sequences of this sample code for an identical CDR3. This sequence joins TRBV30 and TRBJ1-5; TRBD1 might be the D (5 bases). Per germline, CDR1 GTSNPN and CDR2 SVGIG (reference sequence). The CDR3 loop spans 13 amino acids. V was shortened by 1 base and J by 4 bases, with 8 bases between the two germline ends. The CDR3 nucleotides are TGTGCCTGGAGTGGGGGGGGGAATCAGCCCCAGCATTTT. Translated: CAWSGGGNQPQHF. Combining the CDR3 with reference TRBV30 and TRBJ1-5 gives the whole variable domain SQTIHQWPATLVQPVGSPLSLECTVEGTSNPNLYWYRQAAGRGLQLLFYSVGIGQISSEVPQNLSASRPQDRQFILSSKKLLLSDSGFYLCAWSGGGNQPQHFGDGTRLSIL.

The V and J genes are TRBV28 and TRBJ1-3; possible D gene TRBD1, 5 bases. Germline V gene sequence: CDR1 MDHEN, CDR2 SYDVKM. Trimming shortened V by 2 bases and J by 0 bases, and 5 bases separated the two germline ends. The CDR3 spans 14 residues. CDR3 DNA: TGTGCCAGCAGTTTAGACAGCTCTGGAAACACCATATATTTT. Amino acids: CASSLDSSGNTIYF.

This chain links TRBV13 with TRBJ1-4; 8 positions match TRBD1. The CDR3 consists of 14 residues. CDR1 is PRHDT and CDR2 is FYEKMQ in the germline V gene (reference sequence). With 5 bases clipped from V and 8 bases from J, the junction kept 7 bases outside the gene matches. CDR3 in amino acids: CASSMGQVWEKLFF. As DNA, the CDR3 is TGTGCCAGCAGCATGGGACAGGTCTGGGAAAAACTGTTTTTT.

For this clone: Other DNA variants within this sample encode the same CDR3. The CDR3 DNA reads TGTGCCAGCAGCCCCACAGGGGACTATGGCTACACCTTC. Its protein is CASSPTGDYGYTF. The chain uses TRBV6-6 and TRBJ1-2, with 7 bases matching TRBD1. Unmatched junction bases numbered 4, after V lost 6 bases and J lost 3 bases. The germline CDR1 and CDR2 sequences are MNHNY and SVGAGI (reference sequence). The CDR3 totals 13 residues.

This clone was seen a few times. Additional DNA sequences in this sample encode the identical CDR3. The chain joins TRBV7-9 to TRBJ2-7; D unresolved. Trimming cost V 2 bases and J 5 bases, with 7 bases left between them. The CDR3 length is 12 residues. Germline V gives CDR1 SEHNR, CDR2 FQNEAQ (reference sequence). The CDR3 DNA reads as TGTGCCAGCAGCTTATCCGGTGACGAGCAGTACTTC. Its translation: CASSLSGDEQYF.

This chain connects TRBV7-8 to TRBJ1-5; 9 bases line up with TRBD1. The CDR3 loop spans 13 amino acids. V gave up 5 bases and J gave up 5 bases; unmatched junction bases: 1. Germline V gene sequence: CDR1 SGHVS, CDR2 FQNEAQ. For the CDR3, the DNA is TGTGCCAGCAGCCGGACAGGGGATCAGCCCCAGCATTTT. Amino acid sequence: CASSRTGDQPQHF. The full variable domain, with the rest looked up from reference TRBV7-8 and TRBJ1-5, is GAGVSQSPRYKVAKRGQDVALRCDPISGHVSLFWYQQALGQGPEFLTYFQNEAQLDKSGLPSDRFFAERPEGSVSTLKIQRTQQEDSAVYLCASSRTGDQPQHFGDGTRLSIL.

V usage is TRBV7-3 and J usage is TRBJ2-1, with D tentatively TRBD1 (6 bases). The CDR3 loop spans 17 amino acids. Germline V gives CDR1 SGHTA, CDR2 FQGTGA. Trimming left V 2 bases short and J 0 bases short, with 14 bases between. Written as DNA, the CDR3 is TGTGCCAGCAGCTTACCAGGGGCCGGGATCTCCTACAATGAGCAGTTCTTC. As protein: CASSLPGAGISYNEQFF.